The source of this T cell receptor (beta chain) is a study of blood T cell repertoires in COVID-19. Background on the study: T cells, B-cell-depleted T cells, or PBMCs provided the cDNA or gDNA that served as material.

Measured with immunoSEQ multiplex PCR; TCRdb has only the in-frame clones, and not every one. Among some 240,000 clones, roughly 84% were seen once, and the ten largest hold 3.4%. Study members were between roughly 18 and 100 years old and lived in 20 to 25 US regions. Participants' reported clinical history set cohort assignment. Per germline, CDR1 SGHTA and CDR2 FQGNSA. V lost 1 base and J lost 3, with 12 bases in between. This CDR3 is 15 amino acids long. J is TRBJ1-2 and V is TRBV7-2; D gene unclear. Sequenced input: PBMCs or T cells enriched from blood (not recorded which). The TCR originated in a man aged 50 or older who had recovered from COVID-19. The CDR3: CASSLGTGGHYGYTF. Written as DNA, the CDR3 is TGTGCCAGCAGCTTAGGAACGGGAGGGCACTATGGCTACACCTTC.